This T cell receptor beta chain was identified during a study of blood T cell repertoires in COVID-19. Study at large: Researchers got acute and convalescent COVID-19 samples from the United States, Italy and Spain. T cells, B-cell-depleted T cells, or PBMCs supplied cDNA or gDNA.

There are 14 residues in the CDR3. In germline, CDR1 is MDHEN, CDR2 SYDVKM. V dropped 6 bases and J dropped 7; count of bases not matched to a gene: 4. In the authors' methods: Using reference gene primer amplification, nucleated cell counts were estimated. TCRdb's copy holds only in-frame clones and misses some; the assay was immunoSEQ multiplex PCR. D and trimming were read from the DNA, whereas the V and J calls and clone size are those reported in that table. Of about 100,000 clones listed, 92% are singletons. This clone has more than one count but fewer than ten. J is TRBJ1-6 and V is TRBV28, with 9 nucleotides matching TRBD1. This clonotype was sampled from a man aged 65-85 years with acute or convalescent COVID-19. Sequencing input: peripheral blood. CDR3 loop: CASSFDRGNSPLHF. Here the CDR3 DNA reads TGTGCCAGCAGCTTCGACAGGGGGAATTCACCCCTCCACTTT.